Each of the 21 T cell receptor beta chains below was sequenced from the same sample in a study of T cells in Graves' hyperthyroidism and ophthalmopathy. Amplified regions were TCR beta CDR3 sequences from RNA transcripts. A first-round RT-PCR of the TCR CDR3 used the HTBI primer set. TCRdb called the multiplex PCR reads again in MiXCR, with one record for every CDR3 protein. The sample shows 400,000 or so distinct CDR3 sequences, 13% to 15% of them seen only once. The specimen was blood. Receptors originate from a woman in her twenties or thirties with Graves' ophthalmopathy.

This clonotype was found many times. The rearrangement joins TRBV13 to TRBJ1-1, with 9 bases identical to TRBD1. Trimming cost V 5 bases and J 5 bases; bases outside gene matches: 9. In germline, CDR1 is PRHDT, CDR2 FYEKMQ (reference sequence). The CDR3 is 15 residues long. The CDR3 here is CASSVNRGRATEAFF. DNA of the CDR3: TGTGCCAGCAGCGTGAACAGGGGGCGTGCTACTGAAGCTTTCTTT.

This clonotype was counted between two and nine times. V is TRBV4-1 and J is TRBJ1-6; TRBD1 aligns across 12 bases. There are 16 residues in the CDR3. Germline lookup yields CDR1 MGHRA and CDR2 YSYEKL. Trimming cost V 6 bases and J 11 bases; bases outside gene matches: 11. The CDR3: CASRRPGTGGTAPLHF. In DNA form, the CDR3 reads TGCGCCAGCAGGCGTCCCGGGACAGGGGGCACGGCACCCCTCCACTTT.

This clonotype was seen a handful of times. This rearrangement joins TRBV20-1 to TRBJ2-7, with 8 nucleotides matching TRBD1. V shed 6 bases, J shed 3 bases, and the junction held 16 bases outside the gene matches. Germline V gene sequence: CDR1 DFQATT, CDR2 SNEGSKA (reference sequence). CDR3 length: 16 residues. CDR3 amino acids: CSASSQVGQGGYEQYF. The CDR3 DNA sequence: TGCAGTGCCAGCAGCCAAGTAGGACAGGGAGGCTACGAGCAGTACTTC.

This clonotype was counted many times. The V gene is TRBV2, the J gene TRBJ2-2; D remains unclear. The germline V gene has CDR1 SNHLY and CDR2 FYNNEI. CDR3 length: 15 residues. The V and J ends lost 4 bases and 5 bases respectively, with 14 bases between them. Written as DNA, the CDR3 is TGTGCCAGCAGTGTTATCGGGCTAGGGACCGGGGAGCTGTTTTTT. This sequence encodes CASSVIGLGTGELFF.

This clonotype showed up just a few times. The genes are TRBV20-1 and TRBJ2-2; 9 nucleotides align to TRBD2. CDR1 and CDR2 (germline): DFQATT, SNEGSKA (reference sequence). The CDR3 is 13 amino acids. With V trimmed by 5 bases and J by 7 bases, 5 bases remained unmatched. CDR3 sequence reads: CSAASGANGELFF. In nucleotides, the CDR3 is TGCAGTGCTGCTAGCGGGGCCAACGGGGAGCTGTTTTTT.

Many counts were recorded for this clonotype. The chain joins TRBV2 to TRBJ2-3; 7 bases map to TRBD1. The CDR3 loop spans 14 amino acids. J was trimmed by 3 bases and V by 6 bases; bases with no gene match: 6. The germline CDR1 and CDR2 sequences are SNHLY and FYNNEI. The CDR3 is CASRLRGRTDTQYF. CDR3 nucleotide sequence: TGTGCCAGCAGGTTGAGGGGGCGAACAGATACGCAGTATTTT.

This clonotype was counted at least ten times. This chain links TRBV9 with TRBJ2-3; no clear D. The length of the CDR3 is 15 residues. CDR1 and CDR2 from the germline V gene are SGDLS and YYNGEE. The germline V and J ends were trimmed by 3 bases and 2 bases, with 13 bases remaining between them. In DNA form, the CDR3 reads TGTGCCAGCAGCGAGAGGTGGACGGACACAGATACGCAGTATTTT. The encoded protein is CASSERWTDTDTQYF.

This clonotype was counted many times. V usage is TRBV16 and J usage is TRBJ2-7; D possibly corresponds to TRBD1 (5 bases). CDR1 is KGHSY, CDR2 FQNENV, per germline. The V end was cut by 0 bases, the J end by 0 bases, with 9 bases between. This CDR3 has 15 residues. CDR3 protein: CASSQSTDSSYEQYF. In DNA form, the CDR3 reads TGTGCCAGCAGCCAATCGACAGATAGCTCCTACGAGCAGTACTTC.

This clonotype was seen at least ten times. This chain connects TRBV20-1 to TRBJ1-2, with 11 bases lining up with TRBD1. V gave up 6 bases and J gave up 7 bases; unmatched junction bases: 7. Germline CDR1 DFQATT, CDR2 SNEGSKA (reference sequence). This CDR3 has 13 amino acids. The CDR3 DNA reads TGCAGTGCCTGGGACAGGGGGGATGGTGGCTACACCTTC. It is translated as CSAWDRGDGGYTF.

The CDR3 spells CASSYSKDTAEETQYF. The CDR3 nucleotides are TGTGCCAGCAGTTACTCGAAAGACACGGCGGAAGAGACCCAGTACTTC. V gene TRBV6-9 combines with J gene TRBJ2-5; D gene ambiguous. The ends were cut back, 3 bases at V and 3 bases at J, with 17 bases in the middle. The CDR3 covers 16 residues. Germline V lookup: CDR1 MNHGY, CDR2 SVAAGI.

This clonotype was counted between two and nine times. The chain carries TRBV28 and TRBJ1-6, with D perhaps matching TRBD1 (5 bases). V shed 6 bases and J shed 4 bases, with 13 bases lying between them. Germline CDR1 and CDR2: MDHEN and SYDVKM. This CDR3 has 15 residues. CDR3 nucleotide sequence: TGTGCCAGCAGAGGAGGGAAGGGGTATAATTCACCCCTCCACTTT. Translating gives CASRGGKGYNSPLHF. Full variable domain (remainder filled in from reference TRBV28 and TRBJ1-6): DVKVTQSSRYLVKRTGEKVFLECVQDMDHENMFWYRQDPGLGLRLIYFSYDVKMKEKGDIPEGYSVSREKKERFSLILESASTNQTSMYLCASRGGKGYNSPLHFGNGTRLTVT.

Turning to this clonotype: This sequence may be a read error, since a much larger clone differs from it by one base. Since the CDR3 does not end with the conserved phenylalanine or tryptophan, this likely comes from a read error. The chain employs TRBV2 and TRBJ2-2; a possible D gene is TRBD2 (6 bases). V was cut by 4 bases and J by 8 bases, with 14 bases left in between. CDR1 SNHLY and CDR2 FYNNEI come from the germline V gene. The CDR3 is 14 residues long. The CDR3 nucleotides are TGTGCCAGCAGTGGCGGGGAGGTAACTGGGGAGCTGTTTTCT. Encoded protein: CASSGGEVTGELFS.

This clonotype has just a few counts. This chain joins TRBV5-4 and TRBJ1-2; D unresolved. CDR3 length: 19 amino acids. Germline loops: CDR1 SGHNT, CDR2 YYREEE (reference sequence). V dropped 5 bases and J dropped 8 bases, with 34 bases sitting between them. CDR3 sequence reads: CASRSPSLGRVNTFGGYTF. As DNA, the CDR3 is TGTGCCAGCAGATCACCTTCCCTGGGTCGGGTAAACACCTTTGGCGGCTACACCTTC.

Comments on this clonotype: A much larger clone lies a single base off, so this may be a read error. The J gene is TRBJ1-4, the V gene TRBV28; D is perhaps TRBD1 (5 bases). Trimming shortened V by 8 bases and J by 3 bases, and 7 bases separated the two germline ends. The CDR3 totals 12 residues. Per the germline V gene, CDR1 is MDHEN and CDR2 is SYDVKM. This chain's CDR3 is CASGDANEKLFF. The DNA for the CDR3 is TGTGCCAGCGGGGACGCTAATGAAAAACTGTTTTTT.

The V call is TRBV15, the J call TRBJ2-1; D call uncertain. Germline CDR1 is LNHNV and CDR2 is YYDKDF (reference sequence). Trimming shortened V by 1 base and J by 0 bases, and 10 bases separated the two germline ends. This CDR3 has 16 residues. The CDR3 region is CATSRGPRSSYNEQFF. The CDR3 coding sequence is TGTGCCACCAGCAGAGGGCCCAGGAGCTCCTACAATGAGCAGTTCTTC.

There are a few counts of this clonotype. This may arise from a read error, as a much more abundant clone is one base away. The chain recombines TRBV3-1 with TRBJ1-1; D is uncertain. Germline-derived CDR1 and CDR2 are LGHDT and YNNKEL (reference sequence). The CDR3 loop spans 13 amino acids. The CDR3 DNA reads TGTACCAGCAGCCAAGGGCCGAACACTGAAGCTTTCTTT. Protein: CTSSQGPNTEAFF.

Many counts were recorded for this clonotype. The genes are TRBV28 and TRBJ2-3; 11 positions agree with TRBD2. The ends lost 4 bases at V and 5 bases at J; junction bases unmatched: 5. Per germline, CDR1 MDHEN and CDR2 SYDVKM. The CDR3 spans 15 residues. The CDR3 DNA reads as TGTGCCAGCAGTTCCTTAGCGGGGGGGCTAGATACGCAGTATTTT. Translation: CASSSLAGGLDTQYF.

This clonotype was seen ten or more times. In nucleotides, the CDR3 is TGTGCCAGCAGGGCAGGGGTTTTGGACTATGGCTACACCTTC. Amino acid sequence: CASRAGVLDYGYTF. The J gene is TRBJ1-2, the V gene TRBV28; a possible D gene is TRBD1 (6 bases). The CDR3 is 14 amino acids. Germline assignment: CDR1 MDHEN and CDR2 SYDVKM. V was cut by 6 bases and J by 3 bases, with 14 bases left in between.

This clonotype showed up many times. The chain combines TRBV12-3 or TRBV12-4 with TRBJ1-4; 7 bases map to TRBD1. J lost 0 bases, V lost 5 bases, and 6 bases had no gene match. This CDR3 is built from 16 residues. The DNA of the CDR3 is TGTGCCAGCAGTCCAGACAGGGACTCAACTAATGAAAAACTGTTTTTT. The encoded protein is CASSPDRDSTNEKLFF.

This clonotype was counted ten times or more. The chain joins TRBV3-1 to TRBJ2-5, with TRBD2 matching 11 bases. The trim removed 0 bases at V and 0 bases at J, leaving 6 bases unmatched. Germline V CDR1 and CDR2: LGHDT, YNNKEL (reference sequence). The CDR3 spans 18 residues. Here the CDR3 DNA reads TGTGCCAGCAGCCAAGAGGGGACTAGCGGTACTTACCAAGAGACCCAGTACTTC. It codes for CASSQEGTSGTYQETQYF.

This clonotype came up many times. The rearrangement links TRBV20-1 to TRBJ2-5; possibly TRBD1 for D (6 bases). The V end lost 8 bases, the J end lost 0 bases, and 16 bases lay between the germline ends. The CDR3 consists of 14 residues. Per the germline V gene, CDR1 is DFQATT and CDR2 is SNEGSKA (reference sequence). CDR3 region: CSYRDTLYQETQYF. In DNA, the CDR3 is TGCAGTTACCGGGACACACTATACCAAGAGACCCAGTACTTC.